This TCR beta chain appears in the sequencing data of a study of response to subunit inactivated influenza vaccine. Whole-study findings and limits: Each seasonal influenza vaccination, the authors suggested, recruits few new T cells.

Germline CDR1 SGHRS, CDR2 YFSETQ. CDR3 length: 14 residues. Trimming cost V 0 bases and J 2 bases, with 9 bases left between them. About this clonotype: Its specificity is not known.

TCRdb reanalysed the RT-PCR reads using MiXCR and keeps one entry per CDR3 protein. The data contain roughly 790,000 distinct CDR3 sequences, around 20% of them seen just once; the ten biggest clones take up around 9.6%. The sample here was PBMCs from blood, taken more than 4 days after vaccination. The chain links TRBV5-1 to TRBJ2-7; D gene ambiguous. This TCR was sampled from a man aged 45-65 years who received an inactivated influenza vaccine. CDR3 sequence (DNA): TGCGCCAGCAGCTTGGCCCCCCGAACCTACGAGCAGTACTTC. Amino acids: CASSLAPRTYEQYF.